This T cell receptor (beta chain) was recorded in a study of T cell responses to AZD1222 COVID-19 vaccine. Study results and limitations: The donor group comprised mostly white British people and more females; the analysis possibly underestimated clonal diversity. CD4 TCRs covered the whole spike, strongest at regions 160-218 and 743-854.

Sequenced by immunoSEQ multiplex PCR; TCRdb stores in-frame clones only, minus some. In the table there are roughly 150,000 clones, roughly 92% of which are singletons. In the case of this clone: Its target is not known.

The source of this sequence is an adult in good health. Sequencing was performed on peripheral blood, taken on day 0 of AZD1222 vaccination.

The CDR3 sequence: CASSLQGDFSPLHF. Written as DNA, the CDR3 is TGTGCCAGCAGTTTACAGGGTGACTTTTCACCCCTCCACTTT. The genes are TRBV13 and TRBJ1-6, with D possibly being TRBD1 (6 bases). Germline CDR1 reads PRHDT; CDR2 reads FYEKMQ (reference sequence). The V gene lost 6 bases and the J gene lost 9 bases, with 15 bases spanning the gap. This CDR3 is built from 14 residues.